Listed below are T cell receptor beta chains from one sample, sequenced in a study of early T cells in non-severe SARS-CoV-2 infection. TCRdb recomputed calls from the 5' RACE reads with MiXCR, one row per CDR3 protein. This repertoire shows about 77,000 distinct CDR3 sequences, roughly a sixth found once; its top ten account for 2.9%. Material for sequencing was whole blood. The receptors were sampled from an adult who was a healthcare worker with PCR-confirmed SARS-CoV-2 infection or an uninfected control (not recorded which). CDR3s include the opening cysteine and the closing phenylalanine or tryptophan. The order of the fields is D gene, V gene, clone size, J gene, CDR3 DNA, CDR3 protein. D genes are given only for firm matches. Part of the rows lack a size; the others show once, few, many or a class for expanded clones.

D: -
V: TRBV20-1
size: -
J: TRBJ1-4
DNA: TGCAGTGCTAGAGATCGGGCGGCAACTAATGAAAAACTGTTTTTT
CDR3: CSARDRAATNEKLFF

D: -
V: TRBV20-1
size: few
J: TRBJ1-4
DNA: TGCAGTGCCAAGGGCGGAAACAATGAAAAACTGTTTTTT
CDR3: CSAKGGNNEKLFF

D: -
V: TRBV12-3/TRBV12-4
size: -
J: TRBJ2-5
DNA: TGTGCCAGCAGTCCAGGGGGGGAGACCCAGTACTTC
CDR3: CASSPGGETQYF

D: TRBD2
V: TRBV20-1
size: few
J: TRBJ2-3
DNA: TGCAGTGCCGGGGGACTAGCGGGGGGATTTAGCACCACAGATACGCAGTATTTT
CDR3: CSAGGLAGGFSTTDTQYF

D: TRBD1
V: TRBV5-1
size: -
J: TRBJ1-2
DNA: TGCGCCAGCAGTTCCGGGACAGGGCCCCCTTTGGGTGGCTACACCTTC
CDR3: CASSSGTGPPLGGYTF

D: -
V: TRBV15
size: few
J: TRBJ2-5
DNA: TGTGCCACCAGCAGAGATGGGACGGGGAGCGTGGAGACCCAGTACTTC
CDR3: CATSRDGTGSVETQYF

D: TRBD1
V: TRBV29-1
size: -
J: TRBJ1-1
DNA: TGCAGCGTCTGGCTCAGGGGGTTCACTGAAGCTTTCTTT
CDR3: CSVWLRGFTEAFF

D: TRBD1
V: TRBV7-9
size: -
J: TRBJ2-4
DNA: TGTGCCAGCAGCACTGGACAGGGGTTGAAAAACATTCAGTACTTC
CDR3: CASSTGQGLKNIQYF

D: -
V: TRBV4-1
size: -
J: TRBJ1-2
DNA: TGCGCCAGCAGCCAAGAAAGCGCCAACGCTAACTATGGCTACACCTTC
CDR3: CASSQESANANYGYTF

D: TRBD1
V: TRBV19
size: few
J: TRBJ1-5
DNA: TGTGCCAGTTCACAGGGGCCGGGCAGCAATCAGCCCCAGCATTTT
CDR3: CASSQGPGSNQPQHF

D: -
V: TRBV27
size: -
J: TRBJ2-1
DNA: TGTGCCAGCAGTCCGTGGAGGAATGAGCAGTTCTTC
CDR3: CASSPWRNEQFF

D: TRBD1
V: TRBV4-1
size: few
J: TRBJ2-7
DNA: TGCGCCAGCAGTCACAGGGGCGAGCAGTACTTC
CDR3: CASSHRGEQYF

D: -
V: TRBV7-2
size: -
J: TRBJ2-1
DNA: TGTGCCAGCAATACCTGGGACTCCTACAATGAGCAGTTCTTC
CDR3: CASNTWDSYNEQFF

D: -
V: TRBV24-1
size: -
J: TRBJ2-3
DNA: TGTGCCACCGGGGGAGGGGGTACGCAGTATTTT
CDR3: CATGGGGTQYF

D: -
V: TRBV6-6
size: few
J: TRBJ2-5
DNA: TGTGCCAGCAGTTACTCGATCCCAGGGGGGTACCAAGAGACCCAGTACTTC
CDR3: CASSYSIPGGYQETQYF

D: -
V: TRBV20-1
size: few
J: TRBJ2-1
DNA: TGCAGTGCTACACCTACAGCCAATGAGCAGTTCTTC
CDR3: CSATPTANEQFF

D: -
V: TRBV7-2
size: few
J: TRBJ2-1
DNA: TGTGCCAGCAGCACTGACACCGTTGTCAATGAGCAGTTCTTC
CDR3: CASSTDTVVNEQFF

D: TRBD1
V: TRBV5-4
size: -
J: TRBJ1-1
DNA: TGTGCCAGCCTAGCAGGGGGTGGGAACACTGAAGCTTTCTTT
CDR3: CASLAGGGNTEAFF

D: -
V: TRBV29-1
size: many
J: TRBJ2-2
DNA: TGCAGCGTTGTCGGGAGAGGGGACACCGGGGAGCTGTTTTTT
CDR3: CSVVGRGDTGELFF

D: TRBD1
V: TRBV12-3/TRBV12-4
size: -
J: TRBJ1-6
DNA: TGTGCCAGCAGTCGGACAGGGATGATGGAATCACCCCTCCACTTT
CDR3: CASSRTGMMESPLHF

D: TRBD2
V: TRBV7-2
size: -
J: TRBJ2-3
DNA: TGTGCCAGCAGCTTGACCCCGATGAGCGGGAGTTCCACAGATACGCAGTATTTT
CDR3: CASSLTPMSGSSTDTQYF

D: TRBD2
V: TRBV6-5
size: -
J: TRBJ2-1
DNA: TGTGCCAGCAGTTACCTTACTAGCGGGAGGGTAGGAGAGCAGTTCTTC
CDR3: CASSYLTSGRVGEQFF

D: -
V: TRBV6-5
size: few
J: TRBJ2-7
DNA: TGTGCCAGCCGGGGCAGCGGTTCCTACGAGCAGTACTTC
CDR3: CASRGSGSYEQYF

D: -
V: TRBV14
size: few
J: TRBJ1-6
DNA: TGTGCCAGCAGCCAAGTCAAGGCATATAATTCACCCCTCCACTTT
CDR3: CASSQVKAYNSPLHF

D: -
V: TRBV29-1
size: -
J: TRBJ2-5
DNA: TGCAGCGTTAATTCAGGGGTGGAGACCCAGTACTTC
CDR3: CSVNSGVETQYF

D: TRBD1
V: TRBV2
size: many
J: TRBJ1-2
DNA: TGTGCCAGCAGCTATGACAGGGACTATGGCTACACCTTC
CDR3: CASSYDRDYGYTF

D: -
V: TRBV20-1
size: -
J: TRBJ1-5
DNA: TGCAGTGCTAGCACAGGGATGCTCTATAGCAATCAGCCCCAGCATTTT
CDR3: CSASTGMLYSNQPQHF

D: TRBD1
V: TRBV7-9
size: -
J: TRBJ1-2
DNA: TGTGCCAGCAGCCCTAGGGGGCAGGGCGACTATGGCTACACCTTC
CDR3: CASSPRGQGDYGYTF

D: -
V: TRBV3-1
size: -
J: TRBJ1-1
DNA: TGTGCCAGCAGCCAGTTAGACAGGAACACTGAAGCTTTCTTT
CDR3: CASSQLDRNTEAFF

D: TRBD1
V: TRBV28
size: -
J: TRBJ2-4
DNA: TGTGCCAGCAGACCCGGACAGGGGGCAGGCAAAAACATTCAGTACTTC
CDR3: CASRPGQGAGKNIQYF

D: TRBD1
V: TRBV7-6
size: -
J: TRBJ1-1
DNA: TGTGCCAGCAGCTCCCAGGACAGGGCTGAGACTGAAGCTTTCTTT
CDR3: CASSSQDRAETEAFF

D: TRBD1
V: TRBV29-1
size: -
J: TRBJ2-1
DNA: TGCAGCGTTGACAGGGACAGGACCCACAATGAGCAGTTCTTC
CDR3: CSVDRDRTHNEQFF

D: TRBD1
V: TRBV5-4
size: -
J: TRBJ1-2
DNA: TGTGCCAGCAGCTTACCGGGACAGGGGTCGAACTATGGCTACACCTTC
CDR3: CASSLPGQGSNYGYTF

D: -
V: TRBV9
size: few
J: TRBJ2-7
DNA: TGTGCCAGCAGCGTAGGGCAGGGAATCTACGAGCAGTACTTC
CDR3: CASSVGQGIYEQYF

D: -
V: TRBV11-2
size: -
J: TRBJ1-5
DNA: TGTGCCAGCAGCTCAGGGACAAACCTCAATCAGCCCCAGCATTTT
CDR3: CASSSGTNLNQPQHF

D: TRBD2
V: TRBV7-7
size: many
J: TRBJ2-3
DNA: TGTGCTAGCAGCTTAGCTCCTAGCGGCACCACAGATACGCAGTATTTT
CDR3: CASSLAPSGTTDTQYF

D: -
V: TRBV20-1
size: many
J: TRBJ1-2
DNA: TGCAGTGCTTCCCCCCTAGGGTCTGGTGGCTACACCTTC
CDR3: CSASPLGSGGYTF

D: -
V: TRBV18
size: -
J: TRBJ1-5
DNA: TGTGCCAGCTCACCCGGAAGGGAAGGTCAGCCCCAGCATTTT
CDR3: CASSPGREGQPQHF

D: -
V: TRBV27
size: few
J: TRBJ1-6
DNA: TGTGCCAGCAGTTTATCGGGCCTATATAATTCACCCCTCCACTTT
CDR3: CASSLSGLYNSPLHF

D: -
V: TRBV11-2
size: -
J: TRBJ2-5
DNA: TGTGCCAGCAGCTTAGCGGGGCCTTTGGAGACCCAGTACTTC
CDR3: CASSLAGPLETQYF

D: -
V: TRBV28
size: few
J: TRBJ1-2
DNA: TGTGCCAGCTCACCACGCCTTTCCGGTTATGGCTACACCTTC
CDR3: CASSPRLSGYGYTF

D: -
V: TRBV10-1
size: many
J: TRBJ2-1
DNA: TGCGCCAGCAGTGGTGGGGGTTTCAATGAGCAGTTCTTC
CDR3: CASSGGGFNEQFF

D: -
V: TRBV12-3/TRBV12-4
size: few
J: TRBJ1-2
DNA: TGTGCCAGCGGGAGGGTTCTGGGGCCGGGGAGCGGCTACACCTTC
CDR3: CASGRVLGPGSGYTF

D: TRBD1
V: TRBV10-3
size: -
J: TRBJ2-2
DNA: TGTGCCATCAGTGGAGGCAGGGGGCTGAACACCGGGGAGCTGTTTTTT
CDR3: CAISGGRGLNTGELFF

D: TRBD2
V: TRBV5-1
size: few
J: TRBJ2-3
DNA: TGCGCCAGCAGCCTGGGGGCTAGCGGGAGCACAGATACGCAGTATTTT
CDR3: CASSLGASGSTDTQYF

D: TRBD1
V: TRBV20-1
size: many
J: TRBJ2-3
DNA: TGCAGTGCTAGTCCGGGACAGGGTGTTGGTACGCAGTATTTT
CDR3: CSASPGQGVGTQYF

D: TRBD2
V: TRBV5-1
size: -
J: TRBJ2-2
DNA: TGCGCCAGCAGCTTTGGAGGCCTAGCGGGAGTCTCATACACCGGGGAGCTGTTTTTT
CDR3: CASSFGGLAGVSYTGELFF

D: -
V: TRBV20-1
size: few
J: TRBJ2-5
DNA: TGCAGTGCCCCTTGGGGGAGTTGGAGGGAGACCCAGTACTTC
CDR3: CSAPWGSWRETQYF

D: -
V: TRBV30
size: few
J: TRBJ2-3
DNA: TGTGCCTGGATTGGGGGCGGGACCATAGATACGCAGTATTTT
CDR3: CAWIGGGTIDTQYF

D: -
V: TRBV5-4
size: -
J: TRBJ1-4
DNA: TGTGCCAGCAGCCCCGGTGGCAGGGGAGGTGAAAAACTTTTTTTT
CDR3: CASSPGGRGGEKLFF

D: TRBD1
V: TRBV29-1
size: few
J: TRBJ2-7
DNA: TGCAGCGTCCCACAGGGGCCAAACCCCTACGAGCAGTACTTC
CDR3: CSVPQGPNPYEQYF

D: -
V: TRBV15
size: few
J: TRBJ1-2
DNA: TGTGCCACCAGCAGAGAGTTACCATCAGTCCATGGCTACACCTTC
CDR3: CATSRELPSVHGYTF

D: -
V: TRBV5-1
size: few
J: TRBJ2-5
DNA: TGCGCCAGCAGCCAGGACAGGGAGGGGGTAGAGACCCAGTACTTC
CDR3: CASSQDREGVETQYF